This T cell receptor beta chain was sequenced in a study of T cell repertoires in cytomegalovirus infection (dated by TCRdb to between 2019 and 2020). Regarding the research as a whole: Peptide stimulations targeted recently identified HLA-C-restricted CMV epitopes, whose presentation resists viral immunomodulation, together with well-studied HLA-B-restricted epitopes. Because public TCR beta signatures pointed to carriage of CMV infection together with the matching HLA type, the HLA type of each donor mattered for the analysis. What the research found in general, with its limitations: In both this cohort and an independent roughly 330-donor cohort, the cumulative frequency of public TCR beta family members distinguished carriers of CMV infection plus the relevant HLA type. The ex vivo response was dominated by HLA-C-restricted CMV-specific TCR beta clonotypes, and the single most frequent clonotype in two of eight donors was supplied by these HLA-C-restricted clonotypes.

This clonotype was detected only once. The antigen this receptor binds is unknown. The sample holds no much larger clone one base away, and base qualities are not on file. A lone read gives weak evidence. The run used an Illumina HiSeq 1500. TCRdb's own reprocessing of the public reads used fastp at Q25 and MiXCR and kept productive beta chains. Rows are unified per CDR3 protein, each entry keeping the most common DNA and genes. Present in this sample are approximately 110,000 distinct CDR3 sequences, 25% to 35% of which were seen just once. In total, the top ten clones hold about 53% of the sample. According to the study, the label for this sample's treatment or condition signals: in vitro stimulation with specific CMV peptide epitopes to enrich CMV-specific T cells. CDR1 and CDR2 (SEHNR, FQNEAQ) derive from the germline V gene (reference sequence). The CDR3 measures 18 amino acids from cysteine to phenylalanine. Left in the record is the CDR3 DNA by itself, 54 bases read in frame from the first base. Trimmed from V: 5 bases; trimmed from J: 0 bases; junction bases lacking a gene match: 10.

The receptor comes from a human donor in good health (CMV status not recorded). Some clones in this sample may be carry-over from other donors' samples. The sequence links TRBV7-9 to TRBJ2-3; TRBD2 matches 11 bases in the middle. Source: CD8+ T cells from cultured PBMCs, taken from culture after CMV antigen stimulation. The nucleotides read TGTGCCAGCAGCGTAGAGGTGGGACTAGCGGTGAGCACAGATACGCAGTATTTT. It translates to CASSVEVGLAVSTDTQYF. Outside the CDR3, residues come from the reference TRBV7-9 and TRBJ2-3 proteins, so the full variable domain is: DTGVSQNPRHKITKRGQNVTFRCDPISEHNRLYWYRQTLGQGPEFLTYFQNEAQLEKSRLLSDRFSAERPKGSFSTLEIQRTEQGDSAMYLCASSVEVGLAVSTDTQYFGPGTRLTVL.